Following are 9 T cell receptor beta chains from one sample sequenced in a study of shared clonotypes between healthy human individuals. Libraries were prepared by immunoSEQ multiplex PCR; TCRdb keeps only in-frame clonotypes and omits some of them. This sample yields about 2,500,000 clones, of which roughly nine tenths are seen a single time; over 0.12% belongs to the top ten. Sequencing input: naive CD4+ T cells sorted from blood. Subset: CD45RA+ positively selected. The receptors derive from a man in his late teens or twenties in good health.

The chain has TRBV7-3 and TRBJ1-5; D not resolved. CDR3 length: 16 residues. Germline V gene sequence: CDR1 SGHTA, CDR2 FQGTGA. V lost 2 bases, J lost 7 bases, and 18 bases lay in between. In DNA, the CDR3 is TGTGCCAGCAGCTTATATACCTGGGGAGGAAGGCAGCCCCAGCATTTT. Its protein is CASSLYTWGGRQPQHF.

V usage is TRBV19 and J usage is TRBJ2-6, with a possible D match to TRBD2 (6 bases). The V and J ends lost 7 bases and 2 bases respectively, with 15 bases between them. Per the germline V gene, CDR1 is LNHDA and CDR2 is SQIVND (reference sequence). CDR3 size: 16 residues. CDR3 sequence (DNA): TGTGCCAGTAAGGAGACGGGAGTCGCTGGGGCCAACGTCCTGACTTTC. Its protein product is CASKETGVAGANVLTF.

This chain joins TRBV30 and TRBJ1-1; 7 bases fit TRBD1. Losses at the gene ends were 5 bases for V and 1 base for J; bases not matched to a gene: 4. Per germline, CDR1 GTSNPN and CDR2 SVGIG (reference sequence). The CDR3 has 13 amino acids. The CDR3: CAWDRAENTEAFF. For the CDR3, the DNA is TGTGCCTGGGACAGGGCCGAGAACACTGAAGCTTTCTTT.

The V and J genes are TRBV4-1 and TRBJ2-1, with 13 bases aligning to TRBD2. Germline loops: CDR1 MGHRA, CDR2 YSYEKL. The V segment lost 4 bases and the J segment 7 bases; nucleotides outside the gene matches: 7. The CDR3 is 16 residues long. The CDR3 spells CASSPRGLAGLNEQFF. The CDR3 DNA is TGCGCCAGCAGCCCAAGGGGACTAGCGGGGTTGAATGAGCAGTTCTTC.

V gene TRBV19 combines with J gene TRBJ2-1; 7 nucleotides agree with TRBD1. V lost 4 bases and J lost 15; bases outside the gene matches: 9. This CDR3 has 12 residues. CDR1 and CDR2 from the germline V gene are LNHDA and SQIVND (reference sequence). CDR3 nucleotides: TGTGCCAGTAGTACGTCGACAGGGACGCCGTTCTTC. It codes for CASSTSTGTPFF. The full variable domain, in which reference TRBV19 and TRBJ2-1 provide the parts outside the CDR3, is DGGITQSPKYLFRKEGQNVTLSCEQNLNHDAMYWYRQDPGQGLRLIYYSQIVNDFQKGDIAEGYSVSREKKESFPLTVTSAQKNPTAFYLCASSTSTGTPFFGPGTRLTVL.

The rearrangement joins TRBV6-5 to TRBJ2-1; TRBD2 agrees at 7 bases. CDR1 and CDR2 from the germline V gene are MNHEY and SVGAGI. The junction had 9 bases not matched to a gene; V was cut back by 6 bases and J by 7 bases. This CDR3 is 14 amino acids long. The CDR3 is CASRATGGRNEQFF. The CDR3, as DNA: TGTGCCAGCAGAGCTACGGGAGGTCGAAATGAGCAGTTCTTC.

The chain has TRBV27 and TRBJ1-2, with 7 bases fitting TRBD1. The CDR3 loop spans 13 amino acids. With V trimmed by 6 bases and J by 8 bases, 9 bases remained unmatched. CDR1 MNHEY and CDR2 SMNVEV come from the germline V gene (reference sequence). In DNA, the CDR3 is TGTGCCAGCAGGGGAAAGGGGGCCGGGGGCTACACCTTC. As protein: CASRGKGAGGYTF.

The chain joins TRBV30 to TRBJ2-3, with TRBD2 matching over 7 bases. J lost 2 bases, V lost 1 base, and 0 bases had no gene match. This CDR3 is 13 amino acids long. Germline V gives CDR1 GTSNPN, CDR2 SVGIG (reference sequence). The CDR3: CAWSGDYTDTQYF. CDR3 DNA sequence: TGTGCCTGGAGTGGGGACTACACAGATACGCAGTATTTT.

The chain carries TRBV19 and TRBJ1-1; tentatively, D is TRBD1 (6 bases). The CDR3 is made up of 14 amino acids. Trimming pared 7 bases from V and 6 bases from J, leaving 18 bases between. The germline gives CDR1 LNHDA, CDR2 SQIVND (reference sequence). The CDR3 spells CASKGTFRAPEAFF. The DNA for the CDR3 is TGTGCCAGTAAGGGGACATTCCGGGCCCCTGAAGCTTTCTTT.